Sequencing of this T cell receptor (beta chain) was carried out in a study of cytomegalovirus exposure and HLA in healthy donors. With 60 Vbeta and 13 Jbeta primers, the PCR was carried out. Here immunoSEQ multiplex PCR was the method, and the copy in TCRdb shows in-frame clones only, minus some. This sample has about 94,000 clones; more than 75% occur once, and the top ten carry about 4%. V lost 5 bases, J lost 0 bases, and 11 bases lay in between. Germline V gene lookup returns CDR1 SGHTA and CDR2 FQGNSA. The CDR3 sequence is 14 residues long. Note on this clone: Its antigen is currently unknown.

Study findings and constraints: Highly shared sequence variants in one cluster were likely a sequencing artifact. Both high specificity and high sensitivity reportedly marked the classifier's diagnosis of cytomegalovirus status.

The sample was PBMCs. The clonotype was recovered from a woman aged 40 to 49 in good health and CMV-seronegative. J is TRBJ2-7 and V is TRBV7-2, with a tentative D call TRBD1 (6 bases). The CDR3 reads CASSLRTDSYEQYF. The CDR3, as DNA: TGTGCCAGCAGCCTCCGGACAGACTCCTACGAGCAGTACTTC.